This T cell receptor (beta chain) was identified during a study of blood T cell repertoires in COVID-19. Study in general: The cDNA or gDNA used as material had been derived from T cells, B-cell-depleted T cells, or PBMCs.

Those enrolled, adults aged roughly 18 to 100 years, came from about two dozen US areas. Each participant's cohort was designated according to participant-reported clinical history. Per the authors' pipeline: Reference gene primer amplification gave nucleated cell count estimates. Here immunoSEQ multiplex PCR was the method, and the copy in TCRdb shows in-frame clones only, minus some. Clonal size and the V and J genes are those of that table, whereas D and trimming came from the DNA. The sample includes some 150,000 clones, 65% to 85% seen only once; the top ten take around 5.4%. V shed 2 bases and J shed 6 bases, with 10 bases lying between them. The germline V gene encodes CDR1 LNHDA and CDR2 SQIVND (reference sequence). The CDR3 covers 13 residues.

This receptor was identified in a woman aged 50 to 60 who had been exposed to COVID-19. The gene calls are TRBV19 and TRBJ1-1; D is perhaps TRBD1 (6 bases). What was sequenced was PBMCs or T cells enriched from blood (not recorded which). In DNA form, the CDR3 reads TGTGCCAGTAGTATAAGACAGGCGTCTGAAGCTTTCTTT. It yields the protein CASSIRQASEAFF.